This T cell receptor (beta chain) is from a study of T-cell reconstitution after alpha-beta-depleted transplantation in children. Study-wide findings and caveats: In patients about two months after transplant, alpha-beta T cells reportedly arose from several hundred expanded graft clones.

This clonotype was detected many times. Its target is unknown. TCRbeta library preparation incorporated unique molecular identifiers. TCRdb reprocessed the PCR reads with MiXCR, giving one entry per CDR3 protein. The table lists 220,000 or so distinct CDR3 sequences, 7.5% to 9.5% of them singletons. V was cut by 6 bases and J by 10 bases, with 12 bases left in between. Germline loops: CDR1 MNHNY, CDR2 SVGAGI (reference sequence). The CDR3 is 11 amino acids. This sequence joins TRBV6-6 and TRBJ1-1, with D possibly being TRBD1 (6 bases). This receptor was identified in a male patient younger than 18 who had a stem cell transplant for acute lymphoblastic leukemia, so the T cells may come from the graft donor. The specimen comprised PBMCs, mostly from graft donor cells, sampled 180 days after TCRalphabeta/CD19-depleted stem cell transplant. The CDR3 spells CASSPGGLAFF. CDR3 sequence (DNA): TGTGCCAGCAGCCCTGGGGGGCTAGCTTTCTTT.